This T cell receptor beta chain was identified in a study of sequential checkpoint blockade in melanoma. As for the study in general: First-line arms were nivolumab then ipilimumab, or the reverse, randomized 1:1.

This clone was counted a few times. The CDR3 extends over 16 amino acids. The protocol was immunoSEQ multiplex PCR, while the TCRdb copy is restricted to in-frame clones and leaves out a portion. Among fewer than 20,000 clones listed, around 77% were seen once. Treatment meaning: randomized to nivolumab then ipilimumab (arm A) or the reverse (arm B). The TCR was taken from a human donor with melanoma. The sequencing here drew on CD8+ T cells sorted from blood (inferred from file names), taken from a patient given nivolumab and ipilimumab in sequence. The chain carries TRBV1 and TRBJ1-2. TRBV1 is a documented pseudogene. The CDR3 spells CASSPRTTGTVYGYTF. Written as DNA, the CDR3 is TGCGCCAGCAGCCCAAGAACCACCGGGACTGTCTATGGCTACACCTTC.